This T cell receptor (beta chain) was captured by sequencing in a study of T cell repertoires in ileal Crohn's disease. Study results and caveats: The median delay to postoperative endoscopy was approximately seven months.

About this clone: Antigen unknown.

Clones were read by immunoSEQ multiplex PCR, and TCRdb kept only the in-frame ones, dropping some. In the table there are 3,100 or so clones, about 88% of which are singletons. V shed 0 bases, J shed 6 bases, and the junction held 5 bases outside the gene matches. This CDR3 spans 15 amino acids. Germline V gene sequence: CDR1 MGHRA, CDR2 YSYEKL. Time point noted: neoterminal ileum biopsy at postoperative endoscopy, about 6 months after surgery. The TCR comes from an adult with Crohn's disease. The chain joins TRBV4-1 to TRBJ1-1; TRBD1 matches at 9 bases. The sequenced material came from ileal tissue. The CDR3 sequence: CASSQDGDRVAEAFF. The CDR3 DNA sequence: TGCGCCAGCAGCCAAGATGGGGACAGGGTCGCTGAAGCTTTCTTT.